This T cell receptor (beta chain) appears in the sequencing data of a study of cytotoxic CD8 clonotypes in ibrutinib-treated CLL. Turning to the study itself: The average sample held roughly 250,000 productive templates and fewer than 100,000 productive rearrangements.

The data were produced by immunoSEQ multiplex PCR, yet TCRdb's version contains in-frame clones alone and is incomplete. Of some 46,000 clones in the sample, 60% to 75% were seen once. The sample here was PBMCs, taken after 12 months of ibrutinib treatment. The receptor was isolated from a human donor with chronic lymphocytic leukemia.

In nucleotides, the CDR3 is TGTGCCAGCAGCCTACGGAATACGCAGTATTTT. Amino acid sequence: CASSLRNTQYF. J is TRBJ2-3 and V is TRBV5-6; no definite D call. The CDR3 sequence is 11 residues long. Trimming cost V 4 bases and J 7 bases, with 7 bases left between them. Germline lookup yields CDR1 SGHDT and CDR2 YYEEEE.